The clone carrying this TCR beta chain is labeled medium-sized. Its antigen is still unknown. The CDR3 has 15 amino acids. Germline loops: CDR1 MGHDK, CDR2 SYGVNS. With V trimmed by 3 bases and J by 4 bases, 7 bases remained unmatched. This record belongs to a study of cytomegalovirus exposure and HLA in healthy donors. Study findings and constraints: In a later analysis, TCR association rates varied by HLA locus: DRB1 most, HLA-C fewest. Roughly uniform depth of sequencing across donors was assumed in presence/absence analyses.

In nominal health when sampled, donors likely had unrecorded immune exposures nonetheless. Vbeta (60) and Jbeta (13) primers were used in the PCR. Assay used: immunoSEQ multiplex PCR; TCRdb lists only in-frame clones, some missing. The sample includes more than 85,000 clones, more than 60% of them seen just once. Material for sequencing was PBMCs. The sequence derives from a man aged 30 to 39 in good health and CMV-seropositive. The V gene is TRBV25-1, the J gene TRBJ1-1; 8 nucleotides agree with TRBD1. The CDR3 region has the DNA TGTGCCAGCAGTGATCCCCAACAGGGGGTCACTGAAGCTTTCTTT. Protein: CASSDPQQGVTEAFF.